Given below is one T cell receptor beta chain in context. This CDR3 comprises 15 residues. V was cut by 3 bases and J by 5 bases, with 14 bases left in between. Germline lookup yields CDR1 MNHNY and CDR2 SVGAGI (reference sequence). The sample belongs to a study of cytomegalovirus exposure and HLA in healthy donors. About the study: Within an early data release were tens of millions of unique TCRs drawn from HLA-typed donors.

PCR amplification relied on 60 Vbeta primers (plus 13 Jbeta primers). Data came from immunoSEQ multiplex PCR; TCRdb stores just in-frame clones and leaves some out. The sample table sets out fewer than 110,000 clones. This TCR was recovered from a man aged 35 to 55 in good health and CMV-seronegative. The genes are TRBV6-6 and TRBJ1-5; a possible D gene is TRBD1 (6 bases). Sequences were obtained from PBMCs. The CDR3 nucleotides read TGTGCCAGCAGTTATATAGGACAGCTCGATCAGCCCCAGCATTTT. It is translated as CASSYIGQLDQPQHF.